This is a list of T cell receptor beta chains from one sample in a study of shared clonotypes between healthy human individuals. The assay was immunoSEQ multiplex PCR, and TCRdb's table has in-frame clones only and misses some. Of around 2.3 million clones listed, approximately 96% are singletons. Sequenced sample: naive CD4+ T cells sorted from blood. Receptor source: a man aged 18 to 29 in good health. CDR3s include the opening cysteine and the closing phenylalanine or tryptophan. Fields, in order: J gene, V gene, CDR3 protein.

j_call: TRBJ2-1; v_call: TRBV9; cdr3_aa: CASSNSGNSYNEQFF
j_call: TRBJ1-2; v_call: TRBV7-2; cdr3_aa: CASRPRQAAWGYTF
j_call: TRBJ2-3; v_call: TRBV7-7; cdr3_aa: CASSGGTASTDTQYF
j_call: TRBJ1-2; v_call: TRBV27; cdr3_aa: CASKAWGQVDGYTF
j_call: TRBJ2-7; v_call: TRBV6-5; cdr3_aa: CASSRQRSYEQYF
j_call: TRBJ2-7; v_call: TRBV10-3; cdr3_aa: CAISVTGGAYEQYF
j_call: TRBJ2-1; v_call: TRBV25-1; cdr3_aa: CASTIDYYNEQFF
j_call: TRBJ1-5; v_call: TRBV28; cdr3_aa: CASSSTGVSNQPQHF
j_call: TRBJ1-5; v_call: TRBV30; cdr3_aa: CAWSGRYSNQPQHF
j_call: TRBJ2-7; v_call: TRBV6-5; cdr3_aa: CASSRQGSYEQYF
j_call: TRBJ2-7; v_call: TRBV10-2; cdr3_aa: CASSESRVGEQYF
j_call: TRBJ2-3; v_call: TRBV6-5; cdr3_aa: CASSSARVDTQYF
j_call: NA; v_call: TRBV29-1; cdr3_aa: CSVGGYEQYF
j_call: TRBJ1-1; v_call: TRBV25-1; cdr3_aa: CASTRTGMNTEAFF
j_call: TRBJ1-2; v_call: TRBV28; cdr3_aa: CASSLFAGINYGYTF
j_call: TRBJ1-2; v_call: TRBV9; cdr3_aa: CASSARDRAVWGYGYTF
j_call: TRBJ2-2; v_call: TRBV2; cdr3_aa: CASSGQGTGELFF
j_call: TRBJ2-7; v_call: TRBV28; cdr3_aa: CASSPTVALSYEQYF
j_call: TRBJ2-2; v_call: TRBV9; cdr3_aa: CASSVESTGELFF
j_call: TRBJ2-2; v_call: TRBV10-3; cdr3_aa: CAISHHLTGDTGELFF
j_call: TRBJ2-5; v_call: TRBV6-5; cdr3_aa: CASRAGWAQETQYF
j_call: TRBJ1-2; v_call: TRBV18; cdr3_aa: CASSPGVNYGYTF
j_call: TRBJ2-7; v_call: TRBV11-2; cdr3_aa: CASSPRVAGVPEQYF
j_call: TRBJ2-3; v_call: TRBV9; cdr3_aa: CASSMGEGRGDTQYF
j_call: TRBJ1-1; v_call: TRBV2; cdr3_aa: CASNVMNTEAFF
j_call: TRBJ1-2; v_call: TRBV6-6; cdr3_aa: CASSYGTAMDYGYTF
j_call: TRBJ2-3; v_call: TRBV9; cdr3_aa: CASSTSGREVDTQYF
j_call: TRBJ2-3; v_call: TRBV7-8; cdr3_aa: CASSLVRGRTTDTQYF
j_call: TRBJ1-5; v_call: TRBV5-6; cdr3_aa: CASSLFTGQSSNQPQHF
j_call: TRBJ2-1; v_call: TRBV5-1; cdr3_aa: CASRLTGSYEQFF